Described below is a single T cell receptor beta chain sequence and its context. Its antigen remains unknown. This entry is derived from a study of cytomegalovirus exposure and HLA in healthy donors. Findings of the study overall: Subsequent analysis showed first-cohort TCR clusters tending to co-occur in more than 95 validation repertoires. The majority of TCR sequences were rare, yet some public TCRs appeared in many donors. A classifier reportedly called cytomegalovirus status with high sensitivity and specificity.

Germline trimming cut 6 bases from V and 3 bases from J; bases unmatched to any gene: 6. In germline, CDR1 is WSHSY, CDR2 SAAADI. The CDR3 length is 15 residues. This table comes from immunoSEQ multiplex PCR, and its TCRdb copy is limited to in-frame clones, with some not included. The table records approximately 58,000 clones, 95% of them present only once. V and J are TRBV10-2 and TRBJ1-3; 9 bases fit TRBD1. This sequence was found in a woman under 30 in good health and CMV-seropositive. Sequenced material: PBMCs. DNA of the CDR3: TGCGCCAGCAGCACCGGGACAGGGTATGGAAACACCATATATTTT. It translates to CASSTGTGYGNTIYF.